This entry describes one T cell receptor (beta chain). Its antigen is unknown. The germline CDR1 and CDR2 sequences are LNHNV and YYDKDF (reference sequence). The CDR3 is made up of 15 amino acids. The ends were cut back, 1 base at V and 1 base at J, with 8 bases in the middle. This sample was taken from a study of regulatory dendritic cells for organ transplantation. Study-wide points: Regulatory dendritic cells appeared to expand memory CD8+ clones less than mature ones. Naive T cells showed high diversity, memory cells less, memory CD8+ least. Considerable individual heterogeneity was seen in alloreactive memory CD8+ T cells. Among resting subsets, memory CD8+ cells contained the most alloreactive clonotypes.

Clones were read by immunoSEQ multiplex PCR, and TCRdb kept only the in-frame ones, dropping some. The repertoire holds 25,000 to 30,000 clones, with roughly 84% as singletons. Sequenced input: naive CD8+ T cells from blood. Subset noted: CD45RA+ naive T cells. The receptor comes from a human donor in good health. The rearrangement joins TRBV15 to TRBJ1-5; D perhaps matches TRBD1 (5 bases). Here the CDR3 DNA reads TGTGCCACCAGCAGAGCCAGGGCAAGCAATCAGCCCCAGCATTTT. Protein product: CATSRARASNQPQHF.